Presented here are 29 T cell receptor beta chains from one specimen sequenced in a study of beta chain features in type 1 diabetes (dated by TCRdb to the late 2010s). Their recognized antigens are unknown. General conclusions and limits of the study: A moderate but significant shortening of TCRB CDR3 length was observed in type 1 diabetes patients in all four CD4+ subsets.

Library prep was done by the immunoSEQ multiplex PCR assay. The entire amount of isolated RNA was reverse transcribed using the High Capacity cDNA Reverse Transcription Kit, so the sequenced TCRB transcripts were expressed ones. As stored in TCRdb, this immuneACCESS dataset retains in-frame rearrangements with V and J assigned. A fraction of the clones does not appear; measured against another copy, unresolved V genes explain less than half of the discrepancy, and the remainder lacks a known reason. This sample has fewer than 450,000 clones in its table, and roughly 13% of those were observed once. Of the sample, roughly 0.015% is held by the ten largest clones. The sequenced material came from naive CD4+ T cells from blood. Explained via the paper, the cell subset or site label denotes: true naive CD4+ T cells. These receptors came from a woman between 18 and 30 years old with type 1 diabetes.

The chain carries TRBV5-1 and TRBJ2-7, with D possibly being TRBD2 (5 bases). Germline V lookup: CDR1 SGHRS, CDR2 YFSETQ. V was pared by 3 bases and J by 2 bases, with 12 bases between. The CDR3 has 14 residues. The CDR3 is CASSSLAGAYEQYF. The CDR3 DNA sequence: TGCGCCAGCAGCTCTCTAGCAGGAGCCTACGAGCAGTACTTC.

V gene TRBV6-5 combines with J gene TRBJ1-1; D unresolved. The CDR3 covers 16 residues. CDR1 and CDR2 from the germline V gene are MNHEY and SVGAGI. V lost 4 bases, J lost 1 base, and 16 bases lay in between. The CDR3 region has the DNA TGTGCCAGCAGTTTCGACGGCGGGTTATGGAACACTGAAGCTTTCTTT. It yields the protein CASSFDGGLWNTEAFF.

This clone has a single count. The J gene is TRBJ1-2, the V gene TRBV28, with 8 nucleotides matching TRBD1. The ends lost 10 bases at V and 3 bases at J; junction bases unmatched: 4. The CDR3 loop spans 12 amino acids. CDR1 and CDR2 from the germline V gene are MDHEN and SYDVKM. CDR3: CATNRGYYGYTF. CDR3 coding DNA: TGTGCCACCAACAGGGGGTACTATGGCTACACCTTC.

This chain connects TRBV5-4 to TRBJ2-7, with 7 bases fitting TRBD1. CDR3 size: 15 residues. Germline lookup yields CDR1 SGHNT and CDR2 YYREEE (reference sequence). Unmatched junction bases numbered 8, after V lost 4 bases and J lost 1 base. The CDR3 sequence is CASSLGTVQSYEQYF. CDR3 nucleotides: TGTGCCAGCAGCCTGGGGACAGTTCAATCCTACGAGCAGTACTTC.

The CDR3 region is CASSFPTNTQYF. CDR3 coding DNA: TGTGCCAGCAGCTTCCCGACTAATACGCAGTATTTT. The chain carries TRBV7-2 and TRBJ2-3; possible D gene TRBD2, 5 bases. Trimming pared 3 bases from V and 7 bases from J, leaving 8 bases between. CDR1 and CDR2 (germline): SGHTA, FQGNSA. This CDR3 contains 12 residues.

This chain uses TRBV6-5 with TRBJ2-3; 7 nucleotides match TRBD2. V shed 6 bases and J 2 bases; nucleotides not matched to a gene: 8. This CDR3 is built from 15 residues. The germline gives CDR1 MNHEY, CDR2 SVGAGI. Here the CDR3 DNA reads TGTGCCAGCAGCGAACCCGGGGGGACCACAGATACGCAGTATTTT. Translated: CASSEPGGTTDTQYF.

This clone turned up a few times. The chain employs TRBV30 and TRBJ2-1, with 11 bases lining up with TRBD1. CDR1 and CDR2 from the germline V gene are GTSNPN and SVGIG (reference sequence). The trim removed 7 bases at V and 5 bases at J, leaving 13 bases unmatched. The CDR3 has 16 amino acids. The CDR3: CASDRGLLPWDNEQFF. For the CDR3, the DNA is TGTGCCTCGGACAGGGGGCTCCTACCTTGGGACAATGAGCAGTTCTTC.

The chain couples TRBV5-1 to TRBJ2-7; possible D gene TRBD1, 6 bases. Germline V gene sequence: CDR1 SGHRS, CDR2 YFSETQ. The V and J ends lost 4 bases and 5 bases respectively, with 13 bases between them. CDR3 length: 13 residues. The CDR3 DNA reads as TGCGCCAGCAGCCCGGAAACAGGGAACGAGCAGTACGTC. This gives the protein CASSPETGNEQYV.

This clone was recorded a few times. This chain joins TRBV27 and TRBJ2-7, with 7 nucleotides matching TRBD2. Losses at the gene ends were 3 bases for V and 5 bases for J; bases not matched to a gene: 7. Germline assignment: CDR1 MNHEY and CDR2 SMNVEV (reference sequence). The CDR3 contains 14 residues. The CDR3 DNA sequence: TGTGCCAGCAGTTTTCGGGCCCGGGGGGACGAGCAGTACTTC. This codes for CASSFRARGDEQYF.

This clone was found a few times. The chain combines TRBV11-2 with TRBJ2-1; tentatively, D is TRBD2 (6 bases). CDR1 is SGHAT, CDR2 FQNNGV, per germline. CDR3 length: 15 residues. V was pared by 1 base and J by 8 bases, with 15 bases between. CDR3 coding DNA: TGTGCCAGCAGCTTAGCGAACTACGAGCGGGATGAGCAGTTCTTC. Its translation is CASSLANYERDEQFF. Together with reference TRBV11-2 and TRBJ2-1, the CDR3 gives the full variable domain: EAGVAQSPRYKIIEKRQSVAFWCNPISGHATLYWYQQILGQGPKLLIQFQNNGVVDDSQLPKDRFSAERLKGVDSTLKIQPAKLEDSAVYLCASSLANYERDEQFFGPGTRLTVL.

The chain recombines TRBV7-6 with TRBJ2-5; 9 positions agree with TRBD1. Germline V CDR1 and CDR2: SGHVS, FNYEAQ. V was clipped by 1 base and J by 1 base; unmatched bases: 1. CDR3 size: 15 residues. The CDR3 region has the DNA TGTGCCAGCAGCTTAGGGGGACAGGGCCAAGAGACCCAGTACTTC. Translating gives CASSLGGQGQETQYF.

Only a few counts were recorded for this clone. The chain links TRBV11-3 to TRBJ2-1, with 7 bases aligning to TRBD2. Unmatched junction bases numbered 5, after V lost 1 base and J lost 11 bases. The CDR3 contains 13 residues. CDR1 is SGHNT, CDR2 YENEEA, per germline. For the CDR3, the DNA is TGTGCCAGCAGCTTAGGGACGGGAGGACAGCAGTTCTTC. This gives the protein CASSLGTGGQQFF. The full variable domain, completed using reference TRBV11-3 and TRBJ2-1, is EAGVVQSPRYKIIEKKQPVAFWCNPISGHNTLYWYLQNLGQGPELLIRYENEEAVDDSQLPKDRFSAERLKGVDSTLKIQPAELGDSAVYLCASSLGTGGQQFFGPGTRLTVL.

The gene calls are TRBV19 and TRBJ2-5, with D possibly matching TRBD1 (6 bases). Trimming pared 3 bases from V and 6 bases from J, leaving 14 bases between. Germline V gene data show CDR1 as LNHDA and CDR2 as SQIVND (reference sequence). CDR3 size: 14 residues. The CDR3 sequence is CASSIAAGAKTQYF. The CDR3 nucleotides are TGTGCCAGTAGTATCGCGGCAGGGGCCAAGACCCAGTACTTC.

This clone came up a few times. J is TRBJ2-2 and V is TRBV7-2; TRBD2 agrees at 7 bases. This CDR3 region has 15 residues. V dropped 6 bases and J dropped 1; count of bases not matched to a gene: 5. The V gene's germline CDR1 is SGHTA and CDR2 FQGNSA. The CDR3 spells CASSYGGRNTGELFF. DNA of the CDR3: TGTGCCAGCAGTTACGGCGGGAGGAACACCGGGGAGCTGTTTTTT. Together with reference TRBV7-2 and TRBJ2-2, the CDR3 gives the full variable domain: GAGVSQSPSNKVTEKGKDVELRCDPISGHTALYWYRQSLGQGLEFLIYFQGNSAPDKSGLPSDRFSAERTGGSVSTLTIQRTQQEDSAVYLCASSYGGRNTGELFFGEGSRLTVL.

The rearrangement uses TRBV28 and TRBJ2-7, with 7 bases aligning to TRBD2. The germline CDR1 and CDR2 sequences are MDHEN and SYDVKM. This CDR3 comprises 15 residues. The J segment lost 4 bases and the V segment lost 5 bases, leaving 11 bases of the junction unmatched. The CDR3 DNA sequence: TGTGCCAGCAGTGGCCAGGGCGGGGGTAGGTACGAGCAGTACTTC. It encodes CASSGQGGGRYEQYF.

This clone was seen more than once but under ten times. The chain couples TRBV9 to TRBJ2-7; TRBD1 matches 7 bases. With 3 bases clipped from V and 0 bases from J, the junction kept 6 bases outside the gene matches. From germline, CDR1 is SGDLS and CDR2 YYNGEE. This CDR3 is built from 15 residues. DNA of the CDR3: TGTGCCAGCAGCGCCGCCGGGACAGTCTCCTACGAGCAGTACTTC. As protein: CASSAAGTVSYEQYF. Looking up the rest from reference TRBV9 and TRBJ2-7 gives the full variable domain: DSGVTQTPKHLITATGQRVTLRCSPRSGDLSVYWYQQSLDQGLQFLIQYYNGEERAKGNILERFSAQQFPDLHSELNLSSLELGDSALYFCASSAAGTVSYEQYFGPGTRLTVT.

This clone has more than one count but fewer than ten. The chain is built from TRBV7-9 and TRBJ2-3; D uncertain. V shed 5 bases and J shed 4 bases, with 10 bases lying between them. Germline V gene lookup returns CDR1 SEHNR and CDR2 FQNEAQ (reference sequence). The CDR3 totals 13 residues. The CDR3 coding sequence is TGTGCCAGCAGCCTCGGGTTCTCAGATACGCAGTATTTT. Translating it yields CASSLGFSDTQYF.

This clone appeared many times. The V call is TRBV29-1, the J call TRBJ2-6, with D uncertain. Per the germline V gene, CDR1 is SQVTM and CDR2 is ANQGSEA. V lost 3 bases to trimming and J lost 0 bases, with 6 bases between them. The CDR3 is made up of 14 amino acids. The CDR3 DNA sequence: TGCAGCGTTGACAGCGACTCTGGGGCCAACGTCCTGACTTTC. Translating it yields CSVDSDSGANVLTF.

This chain links TRBV19 with TRBJ2-1, with 10 nucleotides matching TRBD2. The CDR3 is 20 residues long. V trimming: 5 bases; J trimming: 1 base; junction bases outside the gene matches: 17. The germline V gene has CDR1 LNHDA and CDR2 SQIVND (reference sequence). CDR3 region: CASSLRAGGSLQGSYNEQFF. CDR3 coding DNA: TGTGCCAGTAGTCTCCGAGCGGGAGGGTCCCTACAGGGGTCCTACAATGAGCAGTTCTTC.

The V and J genes are TRBV4-1 and TRBJ1-5, with a weak D call TRBD1 (6 bases). The CDR3 contains 15 residues. V was pared by 0 bases and J by 6 bases, with 12 bases between. Germline V gene lookup returns CDR1 MGHRA and CDR2 YSYEKL. CDR3 DNA: TGCGCCAGCAGCCAAGATATGGACAGACGTCAGCCCCAGCATTTT. Its translation is CASSQDMDRRQPQHF.

V is TRBV9 and J is TRBJ2-1; weak D call: TRBD1 (5 bases). The CDR3 covers 16 residues. Germline CDR1 and CDR2: SGDLS and YYNGEE. V was trimmed by 5 bases and J by 0 bases, leaving 15 bases between them. Here the CDR3 reads CASRLGRIDSYNEQFF. The CDR3, as DNA: TGTGCCAGCAGGTTGGGGCGCATCGACTCCTACAATGAGCAGTTCTTC.

Here the CDR3 reads CASTRAGEKKETQYF. The DNA for the CDR3 is TGTGCCAGCACTCGTGCGGGAGAGAAAAAAGAGACCCAGTACTTC. This sequence joins TRBV6-5 and TRBJ2-5; 7 positions agree with TRBD2. Trimming took 7 bases from V and 3 from J; bases not matched to a gene: 11. Germline V gene data show CDR1 as MNHEY and CDR2 as SVGAGI. The CDR3 contains 15 residues.

In its sample, this clone was seen many times. The V call is TRBV29-1, the J call TRBJ2-7; D may be TRBD1 (5 bases). The germline V and J ends were trimmed by 0 bases and 6 bases, with 6 bases remaining between them. Germline V gene data show CDR1 as SQVTM and CDR2 as ANQGSEA. This CDR3 contains 11 residues. The CDR3 loop is CSVEDQGEQYV. CDR3 nucleotides: TGCAGCGTTGAAGATCAGGGCGAGCAGTACGTC.

There are a few counts of this clone. The rearrangement links TRBV2 to TRBJ2-3, with D hard to call. The germline V gene encodes CDR1 SNHLY and CDR2 FYNNEI. This CDR3 is 13 amino acids long. V was trimmed by 7 bases and J by 1 base, leaving 9 bases between them. For the CDR3, the DNA is TGTGCCAGCATGGGCCGAGGCACAGATACGCAGTATTTT. Amino acids: CASMGRGTDTQYF.

The sample holds a few counts of this clone. The DNA for the CDR3 is TGTGCCAGCAGCTTACTCCAGGCCCCGGCGACTGAAGCTTTCTTT. Translating gives CASSLLQAPATEAFF. This chain uses TRBV7-2 with TRBJ1-1; D gene uncertain. CDR3 length equals 15 residues. Germline V gene sequence: CDR1 SGHTA, CDR2 FQGNSA. Between the trimmed V and J ends, which lost 2 bases and 5 bases, there was a span of 15 bases.

In its sample, this clone was seen a few times. This chain joins TRBV19 and TRBJ1-2; a weak D match, TRBD1 (5 bases). Trimming shortened V by 6 bases and J by 4 bases, and 21 bases separated the two germline ends. Germline loops: CDR1 LNHDA, CDR2 SQIVND (reference sequence). The CDR3 length is 16 residues. The CDR3 DNA reads TGTGCCAGTAGCCATCGTTGGTCTGACAGCTCCTATGGCTACACCTTC. This translates into CASSHRWSDSSYGYTF.

The chain recombines TRBV7-9 with TRBJ1-1; TRBD1 is a possible D gene (6 bases). The CDR3 totals 15 residues. Germline V gene data show CDR1 as SEHNR and CDR2 as FQNEAQ (reference sequence). The V end lost 1 base, the J end lost 4 bases, and 13 bases lay between the germline ends. CDR3 sequence: CASSLEGVGGTEAFF. The CDR3 DNA follows: TGTGCCAGCAGCTTAGAAGGGGTAGGGGGCACTGAAGCTTTCTTT.

The rearrangement links TRBV5-1 to TRBJ2-3, with D possibly matching TRBD2 (5 bases). The germline V gene encodes CDR1 SGHRS and CDR2 YFSETQ. The CDR3 contains 13 residues. V was pared by 6 bases and J by 2 bases, with 10 bases between. CDR3 amino acids: CASNPLATDTQYF. The CDR3 nucleotides are TGCGCCAGCAACCCCCTAGCCACAGATACGCAGTATTTT.

J is TRBJ1-5 and V is TRBV9; TRBD1 might be the D (6 bases). V was trimmed by 0 bases and J by 5 bases, leaving 12 bases between them. From germline, CDR1 is SGDLS and CDR2 YYNGEE. The CDR3 sequence is 15 residues long. The CDR3 coding sequence is TGTGCCAGCAGCGTAGGGCAGGGGATAGATCAGCCCCAGCATTTT. This gives the protein CASSVGQGIDQPQHF.